This T cell receptor (beta chain) is from a study of CD8+ T cells in alopecia areata. At the level of the study: The authors scored treated patients' severity by affected scalp percentage. Study findings and constraints: When scalp samples are sequenced, resident alphabeta T cells of normal skin are also captured. Clonality exceeded that of normal scalp in lesional scalp, most notably in alopecia totalis/universalis.

Treatment in this sample: oral pan-JAK inhibitor, 5-10 mg twice daily. Collected material from alopecia areata patients comprised lesional scalp punch biopsies and peripheral blood. RNA extraction was followed by reverse transcription into cDNA, which acted as the sequencing template. Sequencing used immunoSEQ multiplex PCR; TCRdb keeps in-frame clones, though not all of them. The sample includes more than 150,000 clones, approximately 49% seen only once; the top ten take roughly a tenth. This CDR3 region has 11 residues. Germline CDR1 reads SEHNR; CDR2 reads FQNEAQ (reference sequence). This clone was observed once. Its antigen is as yet unknown. One end of the junction varies from germline; a read error may be responsible.

The receptor was isolated from a human donor with alopecia areata. The starting material was CD8+ T cells sorted from blood, obtained around week 53, from a patient treated with tofacitinib. The chain combines TRBV7-9 with TRBJ1-1; 7 positions agree with TRBD1. CDR3 protein: CASSLADRVGF. The DNA for the CDR3 is TGTGCCAGCAGCTTAGCCGACAGGGTTGGCTTT. Full variable domain (outside the CDR3, taken from reference TRBV7-9 and TRBJ1-1): DTGVSQNPRHKITKRGQNVTFRCDPISEHNRLYWYRQTLGQGPEFLTYFQNEAQLEKSRLLSDRFSAERPKGSFSTLEIQRTEQGDSAMYLCASSLADRVGFGQGTRLTVV.